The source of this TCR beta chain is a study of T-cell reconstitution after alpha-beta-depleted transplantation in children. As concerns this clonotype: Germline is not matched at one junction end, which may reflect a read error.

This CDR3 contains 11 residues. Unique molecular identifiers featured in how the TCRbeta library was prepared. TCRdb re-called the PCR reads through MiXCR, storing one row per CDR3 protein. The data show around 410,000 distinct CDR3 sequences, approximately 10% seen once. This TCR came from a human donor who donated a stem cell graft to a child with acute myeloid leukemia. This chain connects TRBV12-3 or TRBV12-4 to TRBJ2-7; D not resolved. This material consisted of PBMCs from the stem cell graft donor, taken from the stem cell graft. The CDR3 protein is CASTYGSLVNF. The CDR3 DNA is TGTGCCAGCACCTACGGCTCTCTTGTCAACTTC.